The entry that follows covers one T cell receptor (beta chain) sequence. The antigen is not known. Germline trimming cut 3 bases from V and 5 bases from J; bases unmatched to any gene: 7. CDR3 length: 15 residues. Germline V lookup: CDR1 SGHTA, CDR2 FQGNSA. Researchers made TCR beta libraries by using iRepertoire HTBI primers and running Arm-PCR on CDR3 regions. TCRdb passed the multiplex PCR reads through MiXCR, listing each CDR3 protein once. The sample shows 350,000 to 400,000 distinct CDR3 sequences, 15% to 17% of them seen only once. The data originate from a study of regulatory T cells in long-lasting Graves disease. Study-wide results and caveats: When disease was persistent, TRBV28, TRBJ1-2 and TRBJ2-5 were the favored segments.

As to time point: newly diagnosed GD, antithyroid drugs for less than 3 months. Scientists built the TCR library using RNA that was extracted from PBMCs. This material consisted of peripheral blood mononuclear cells (PBMCs), taken at new diagnosis, from a patient treated with antithyroid drugs. The clonotype originates from a female donor with Graves disease. This chain uses TRBV7-2 with TRBJ1-1; 9 nucleotides line up with TRBD1. CDR3 bases: TGTGCCAGCAGCTTCTACGGGACAGGGCAAACTGAAGCTTTCTTT. Encoded protein: CASSFYGTGQTEAFF.